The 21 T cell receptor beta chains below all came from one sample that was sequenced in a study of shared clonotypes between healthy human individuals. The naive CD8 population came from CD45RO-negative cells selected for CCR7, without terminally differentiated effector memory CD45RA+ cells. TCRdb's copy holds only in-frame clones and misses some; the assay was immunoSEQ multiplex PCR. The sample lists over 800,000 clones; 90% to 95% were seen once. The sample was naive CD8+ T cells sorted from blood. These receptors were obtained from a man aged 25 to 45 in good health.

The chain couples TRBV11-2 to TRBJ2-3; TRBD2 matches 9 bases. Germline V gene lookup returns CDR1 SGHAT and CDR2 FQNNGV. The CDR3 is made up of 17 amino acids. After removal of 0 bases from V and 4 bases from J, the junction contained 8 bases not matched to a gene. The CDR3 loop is CASSLDRASGISDTQYF. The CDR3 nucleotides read TGTGCCAGCAGCTTAGATCGGGCTAGCGGGATTTCAGATACGCAGTATTTT.

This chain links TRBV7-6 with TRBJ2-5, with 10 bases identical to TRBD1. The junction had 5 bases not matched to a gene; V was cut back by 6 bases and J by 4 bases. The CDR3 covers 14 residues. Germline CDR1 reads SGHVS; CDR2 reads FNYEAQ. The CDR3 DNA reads TGTGCCAGCAGAGCCGGGACAGGGGTAGAGACCCAGTACTTC. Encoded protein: CASRAGTGVETQYF.

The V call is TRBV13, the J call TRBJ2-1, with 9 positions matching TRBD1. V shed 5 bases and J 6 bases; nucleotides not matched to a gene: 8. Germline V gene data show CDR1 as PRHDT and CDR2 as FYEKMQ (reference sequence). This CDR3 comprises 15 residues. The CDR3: CASSLPGQGFNEQFF. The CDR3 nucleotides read TGTGCCAGCAGCCTACCGGGACAGGGATTCAATGAGCAGTTCTTC. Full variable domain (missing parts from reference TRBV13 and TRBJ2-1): AAGVIQSPRHLIKEKRETATLKCYPIPRHDTVYWYQQGPGQDPQFLISFYEKMQSDKGSIPDRFSAQQFSDYHSELNMSSLELGDSALYFCASSLPGQGFNEQFFGPGTRLTVL.

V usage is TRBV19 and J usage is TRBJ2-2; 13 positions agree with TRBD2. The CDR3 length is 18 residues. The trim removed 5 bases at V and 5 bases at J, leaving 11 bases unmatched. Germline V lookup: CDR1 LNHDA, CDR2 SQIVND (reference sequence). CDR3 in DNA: TGTGCCAGTAGTGCCACCCGGACTAGCGGGAGAGGAACCGGGGAGCTGTTTTTT. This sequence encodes CASSATRTSGRGTGELFF.

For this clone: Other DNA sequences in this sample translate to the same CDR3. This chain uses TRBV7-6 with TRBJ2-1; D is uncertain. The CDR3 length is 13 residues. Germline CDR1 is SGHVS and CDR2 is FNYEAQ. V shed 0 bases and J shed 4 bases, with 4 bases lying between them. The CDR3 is CASSLAAYNEQFF. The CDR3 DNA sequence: TGTGCCAGCAGCTTAGCTGCGTACAATGAGCAGTTCTTC.

In DNA, the CDR3 is TGCAGCGTTGTCTGGGGCGGAGAGACCCAGTACTTC. Translated, it gives CSVVWGGETQYF. The chain links TRBV29-1 to TRBJ2-5; D perhaps matches TRBD1 (5 bases). The CDR3 loop spans 12 amino acids. Trimming took 4 bases from V and 4 from J, leaving 10 bases between them. The V gene's germline CDR1 is SQVTM and CDR2 ANQGSEA.

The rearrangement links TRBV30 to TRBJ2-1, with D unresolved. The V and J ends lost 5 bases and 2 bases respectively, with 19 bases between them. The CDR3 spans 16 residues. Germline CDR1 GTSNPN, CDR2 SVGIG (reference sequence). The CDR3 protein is CAWRSLDHFPYNEQFF. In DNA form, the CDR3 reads TGTGCCTGGCGCTCCCTGGACCATTTCCCCTACAATGAGCAGTTCTTC. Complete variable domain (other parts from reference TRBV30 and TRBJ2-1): SQTIHQWPATLVQPVGSPLSLECTVEGTSNPNLYWYRQAAGRGLQLLFYSVGIGQISSEVPQNLSASRPQDRQFILSSKKLLLSDSGFYLCAWRSLDHFPYNEQFFGPGTRLTVL.

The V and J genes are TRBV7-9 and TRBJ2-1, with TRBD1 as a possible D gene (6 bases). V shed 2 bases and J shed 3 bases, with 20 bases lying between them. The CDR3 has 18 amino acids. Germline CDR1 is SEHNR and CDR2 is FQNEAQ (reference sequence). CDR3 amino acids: CASSLPGDTGRGYNEQFF. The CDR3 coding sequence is TGTGCCAGCAGCTTACCCGGGGACACAGGGAGAGGCTACAATGAGCAGTTCTTC.

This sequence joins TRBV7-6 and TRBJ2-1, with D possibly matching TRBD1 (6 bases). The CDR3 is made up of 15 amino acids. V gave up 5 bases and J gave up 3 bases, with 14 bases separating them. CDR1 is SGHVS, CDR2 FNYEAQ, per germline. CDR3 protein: CASSPRSDSYNEQFF. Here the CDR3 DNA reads TGTGCCAGCAGCCCTAGATCGGACAGCTACAATGAGCAGTTCTTC.

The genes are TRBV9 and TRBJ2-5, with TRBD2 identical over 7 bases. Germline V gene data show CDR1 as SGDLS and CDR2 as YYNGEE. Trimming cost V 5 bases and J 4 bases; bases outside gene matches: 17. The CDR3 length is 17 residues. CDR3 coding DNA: TGTGCCAGCAGTTTAGCAGTCGGGGAGGGCCTCGGAGAGACCCAGTACTTC. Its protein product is CASSLAVGEGLGETQYF.

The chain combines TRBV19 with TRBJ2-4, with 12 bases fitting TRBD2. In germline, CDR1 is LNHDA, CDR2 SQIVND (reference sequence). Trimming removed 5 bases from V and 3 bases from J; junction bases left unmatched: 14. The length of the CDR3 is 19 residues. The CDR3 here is CASSSRLAGVVVDKNIQYF. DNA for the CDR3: TGTGCCAGTAGTTCCCGACTAGCGGGAGTCGTGGTCGACAAAAACATTCAGTACTTC.

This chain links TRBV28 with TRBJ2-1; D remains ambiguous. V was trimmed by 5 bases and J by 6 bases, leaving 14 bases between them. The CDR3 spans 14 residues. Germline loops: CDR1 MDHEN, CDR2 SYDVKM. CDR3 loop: CASSLPGPRNEQFF. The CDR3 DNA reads TGTGCCAGCAGTCTTCCGGGCCCACGCAATGAGCAGTTCTTC. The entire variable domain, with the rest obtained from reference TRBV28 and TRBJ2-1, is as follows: DVKVTQSSRYLVKRTGEKVFLECVQDMDHENMFWYRQDPGLGLRLIYFSYDVKMKEKGDIPEGYSVSREKKERFSLILESASTNQTSMYLCASSLPGPRNEQFFGPGTRLTVL.

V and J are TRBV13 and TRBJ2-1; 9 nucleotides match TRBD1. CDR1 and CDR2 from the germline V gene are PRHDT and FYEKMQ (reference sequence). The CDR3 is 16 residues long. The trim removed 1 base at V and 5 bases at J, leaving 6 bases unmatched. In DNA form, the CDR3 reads TGTGCCAGCAGCTTAGAAAGGACAGGGGCCAACAATGAGCAGTTCTTC. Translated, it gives CASSLERTGANNEQFF.

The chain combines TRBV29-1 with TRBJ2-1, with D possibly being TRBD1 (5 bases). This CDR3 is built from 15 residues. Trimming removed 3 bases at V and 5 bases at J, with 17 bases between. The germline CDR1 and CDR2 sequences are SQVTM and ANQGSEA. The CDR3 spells CSVDYPGRVNNEQFF. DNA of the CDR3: TGCAGCGTTGATTATCCCGGCAGGGTCAACAATGAGCAGTTCTTC.

The CDR3 bases are TGTGCCAGCAGCTTAGCTCCGGGACAGGGAGTTTACGAGCAGTACTTC. Encoded protein: CASSLAPGQGVYEQYF. The chain is built from TRBV7-9 and TRBJ2-7; TRBD1 aligns across 9 bases. Germline V gene lookup returns CDR1 SEHNR and CDR2 FQNEAQ (reference sequence). The CDR3 consists of 16 residues. V dropped 0 bases and J dropped 4; count of bases not matched to a gene: 7.

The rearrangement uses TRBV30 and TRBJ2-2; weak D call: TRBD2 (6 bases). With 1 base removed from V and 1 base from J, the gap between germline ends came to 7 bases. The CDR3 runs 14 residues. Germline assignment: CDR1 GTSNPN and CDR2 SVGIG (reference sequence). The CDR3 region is CAWSGGGNTGELFF. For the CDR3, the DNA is TGTGCCTGGAGTGGGGGAGGGAACACCGGGGAGCTGTTTTTT.

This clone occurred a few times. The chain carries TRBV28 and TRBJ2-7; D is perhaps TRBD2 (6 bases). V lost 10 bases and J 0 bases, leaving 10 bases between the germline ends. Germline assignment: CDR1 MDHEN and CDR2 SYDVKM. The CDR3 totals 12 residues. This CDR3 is CATQGLSYEQYF. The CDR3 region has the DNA TGTGCCACGCAGGGACTCTCCTACGAGCAGTACTTC. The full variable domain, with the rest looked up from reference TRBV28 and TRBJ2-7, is DVKVTQSSRYLVKRTGEKVFLECVQDMDHENMFWYRQDPGLGLRLIYFSYDVKMKEKGDIPEGYSVSREKKERFSLILESASTNQTSMYLCATQGLSYEQYFGPGTRLTVT.

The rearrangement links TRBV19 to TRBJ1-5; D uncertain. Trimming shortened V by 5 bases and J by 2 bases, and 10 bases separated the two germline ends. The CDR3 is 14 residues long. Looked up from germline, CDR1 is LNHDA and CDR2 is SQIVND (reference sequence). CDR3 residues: CASSPSGGNQPQHF. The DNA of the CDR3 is TGTGCCAGTAGTCCCTCCGGGGGCAATCAGCCCCAGCATTTT.

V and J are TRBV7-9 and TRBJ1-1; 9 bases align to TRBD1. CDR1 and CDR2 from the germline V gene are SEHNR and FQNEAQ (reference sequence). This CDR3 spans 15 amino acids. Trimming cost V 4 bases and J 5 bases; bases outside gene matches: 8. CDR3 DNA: TGTGCCAGCAGCTCAAATCCACAGGGGGCAACTGAAGCTTTCTTT. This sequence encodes CASSSNPQGATEAFF.

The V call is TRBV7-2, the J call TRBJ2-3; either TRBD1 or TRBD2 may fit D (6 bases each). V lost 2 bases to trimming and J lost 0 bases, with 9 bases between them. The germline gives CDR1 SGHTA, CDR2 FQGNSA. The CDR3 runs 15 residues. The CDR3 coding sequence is TGTGCCAGCAGCTTAAGGAGGGGGAGCACAGATACGCAGTATTTT. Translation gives CASSLRRGSTDTQYF.

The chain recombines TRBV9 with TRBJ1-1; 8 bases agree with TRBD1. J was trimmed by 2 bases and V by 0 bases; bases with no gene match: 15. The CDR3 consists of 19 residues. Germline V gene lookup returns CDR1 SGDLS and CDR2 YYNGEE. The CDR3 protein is CASSVGPPLLDRGNTEAFF. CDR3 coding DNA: TGTGCCAGCAGCGTAGGTCCTCCACTTCTTGACAGGGGAAACACTGAAGCTTTCTTT.